This T cell receptor beta chain was identified in a study of CD4+ T cells in melanoma. Whole-study results and caveats: A reported correlation linked neoantigen-specific CD4+ T cells to CD8+, macrophage and B cell function. Neoantigen-specific CD4+ T cells in melanoma reportedly had diverse differentiation states.

The CDR3 sequence is 15 residues long. Trimming cost V 5 bases and J 8 bases, with 19 bases left between them. Germline lookup yields CDR1 SGHVS and CDR2 FNYEAQ. Using immunoSEQ multiplex PCR, the repertoire was profiled, and TCRdb retains in-frame clones only, with some absent. In the table there are around 4,800 clones, about 61% of which are singletons. By frequency in the sample, this clone is medium-sized (0.01 to 0.1%). Its antigen is unidentified. This TCR derives from a human donor with melanoma. The genes are TRBV7-6 and TRBJ2-1, with no clear D. Sequencing was carried out using cells from a culture (not recorded whether cultured in vitro). Here the CDR3 DNA reads TGTGCCAGCAGCCTCATCGCCGAAAAGGCTCATGAGCAGTTCTTC. Protein sequence: CASSLIAEKAHEQFF.